This T cell receptor (beta chain) is drawn from a study of blood T cells in healthy people across ages. Regarding the study as a whole: The study could not conclusively compare naive and antigen-experienced cells, given its unsorted PBMCs.

PCR was performed a second time for about 7 to 11 cycles using a sample-barcoded 5' primer and a J-beta primer mix. TCRdb redid the calling of the 5' RACE reads with MiXCR, one entry per CDR3 protein. The sample carries about 780,000 distinct CDR3 sequences, under 30% recorded once. Germline V gene lookup returns CDR1 SGHTA and CDR2 FQGNSA. With V trimmed by 8 bases and J by 4 bases, 9 bases remained unmatched. The CDR3 is 16 residues long. About this clonotype itself: No antigen is known for it.

The data were also submitted as part of a second study, on T cells of mothers and their children. Per that paper: Every mother supplied over 10 million TCR beta CDR3 reads and every child a few million.

This chain joins TRBV7-2 and TRBJ2-2, with 11 positions matching TRBD2. The sequence came from a boy between 10 and 17 years old in good health. Sequenced sample: blood. The CDR3 bases are TGTGCCAGCCCCTCGGCTAGCGGGGGGATCACCGGGGAGCTGTTTTTT. Its translation is CASPSASGGITGELFF. The full variable domain, rest sourced from reference TRBV7-2 and TRBJ2-2, is GAGVSQSPSNKVTEKGKDVELRCDPISGHTALYWYRQSLGQGLEFLIYFQGNSAPDKSGLPSDRFSAERTGGSVSTLTIQRTQQEDSAVYLCASPSASGGITGELFFGEGSRLTVL.